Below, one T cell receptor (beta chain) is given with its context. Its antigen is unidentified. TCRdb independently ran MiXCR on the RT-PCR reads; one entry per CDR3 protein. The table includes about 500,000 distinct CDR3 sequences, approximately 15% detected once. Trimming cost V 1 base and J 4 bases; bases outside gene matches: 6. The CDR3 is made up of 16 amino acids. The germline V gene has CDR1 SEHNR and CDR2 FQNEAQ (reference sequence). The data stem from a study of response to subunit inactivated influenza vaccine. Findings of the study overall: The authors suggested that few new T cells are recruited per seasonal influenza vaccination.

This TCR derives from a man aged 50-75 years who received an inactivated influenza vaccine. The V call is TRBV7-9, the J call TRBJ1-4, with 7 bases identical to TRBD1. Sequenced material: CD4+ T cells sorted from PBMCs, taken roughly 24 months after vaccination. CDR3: CASSLDRGQLNEKLFF. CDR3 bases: TGTGCCAGCAGCTTAGACAGGGGACAGCTTAATGAAAAACTGTTTTTT. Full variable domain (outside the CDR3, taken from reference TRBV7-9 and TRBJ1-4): DTGVSQNPRHKITKRGQNVTFRCDPISEHNRLYWYRQTLGQGPEFLTYFQNEAQLEKSRLLSDRFSAERPKGSFSTLEIQRTEQGDSAMYLCASSLDRGQLNEKLFFGSGTQLSVL.